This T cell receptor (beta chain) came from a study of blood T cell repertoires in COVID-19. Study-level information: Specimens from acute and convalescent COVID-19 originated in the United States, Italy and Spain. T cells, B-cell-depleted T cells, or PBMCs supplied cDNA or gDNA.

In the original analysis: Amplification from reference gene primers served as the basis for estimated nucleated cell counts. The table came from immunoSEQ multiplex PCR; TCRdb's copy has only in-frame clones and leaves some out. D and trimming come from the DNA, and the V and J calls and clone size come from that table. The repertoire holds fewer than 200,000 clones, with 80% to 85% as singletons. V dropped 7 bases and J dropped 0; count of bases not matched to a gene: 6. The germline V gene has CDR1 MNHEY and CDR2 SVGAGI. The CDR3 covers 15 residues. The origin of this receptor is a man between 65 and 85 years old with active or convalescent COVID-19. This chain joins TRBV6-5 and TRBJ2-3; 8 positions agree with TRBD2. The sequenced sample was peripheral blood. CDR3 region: CASTYSSGSTDTQYF. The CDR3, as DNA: TGTGCCAGCACCTACTCTAGCGGGAGCACAGATACGCAGTATTTT.